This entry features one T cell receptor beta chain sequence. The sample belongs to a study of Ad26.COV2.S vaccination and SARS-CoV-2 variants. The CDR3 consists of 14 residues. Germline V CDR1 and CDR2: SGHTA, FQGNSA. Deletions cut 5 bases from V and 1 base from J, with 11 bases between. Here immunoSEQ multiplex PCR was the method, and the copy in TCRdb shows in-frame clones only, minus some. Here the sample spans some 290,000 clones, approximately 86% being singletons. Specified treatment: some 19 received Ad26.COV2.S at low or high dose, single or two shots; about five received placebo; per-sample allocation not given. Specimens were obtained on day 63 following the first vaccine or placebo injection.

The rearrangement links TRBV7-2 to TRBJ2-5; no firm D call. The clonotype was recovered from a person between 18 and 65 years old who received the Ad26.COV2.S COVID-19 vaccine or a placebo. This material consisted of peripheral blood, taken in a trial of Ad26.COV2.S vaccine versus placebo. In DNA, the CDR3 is TGTGCCAGCAGCCCCCCCGGGTCCCAAGAGACCCAGTACTTC. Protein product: CASSPPGSQETQYF. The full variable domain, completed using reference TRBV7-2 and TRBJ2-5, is GAGVSQSPSNKVTEKGKDVELRCDPISGHTALYWYRQSLGQGLEFLIYFQGNSAPDKSGLPSDRFSAERTGGSVSTLTIQRTQQEDSAVYLCASSPPGSQETQYFGPGTRLLVL.